One sample yielded the 27 T cell receptor beta chains listed below, sequenced in a study of CD8 T cells in Susac syndrome. An input of 0.5 to 1 ug of RNA was subjected to reverse transcription using random hexamers. In TCRdb, the immunoSEQ multiplex PCR reads were re-called with MiXCR into one record per CDR3 protein. The sample lists 75,000 or so distinct CDR3 sequences, nearly 95% occurring once. Sequencing was carried out using CD8+ T cells from PBMCs. These TCRs come from a human donor with Susac syndrome.

The genes are TRBV19 and TRBJ1-1; D not resolved. The CDR3 extends over 13 amino acids. V dropped 7 bases and J dropped 4 bases, with 13 bases sitting between them. From germline, CDR1 is LNHDA and CDR2 SQIVND (reference sequence). CDR3 loop: CASIIESGTEAFF. For the CDR3, the DNA is TGTGCCAGTATCATCGAGTCGGGCACTGAAGCTTTCTTT.

V is TRBV7-8 and J is TRBJ1-6, with a weak D call TRBD1 (5 bases). This CDR3 region has 16 residues. V lost 0 bases to trimming and J lost 7 bases, with 13 bases between them. CDR1 SGHVS and CDR2 FQNEAQ come from the germline V gene. The chain's CDR3 is CASSLAYKGRNSPLHF. CDR3 nucleotide sequence: TGTGCCAGCAGCTTAGCGTATAAGGGGCGGAATTCACCCCTCCACTTT.

V is TRBV12-3 or TRBV12-4 and J is TRBJ2-7, with 10 bases fitting TRBD2. V lost 6 bases, J lost 5 bases, and 7 bases stayed unmatched. The CDR3 covers 14 residues. The CDR3 DNA follows: TGTGCCAGCAGGAACCAAGGACTAGCGGACGAGCAGTACTTC. It encodes CASRNQGLADEQYF.

This chain joins TRBV28 and TRBJ2-7; 8 nucleotides match TRBD1. The CDR3 has 18 amino acids. The germline CDR1 and CDR2 sequences are MDHEN and SYDVKM. Trimming cost V 2 bases and J 1 base; bases outside gene matches: 13. Written as DNA, the CDR3 is TGTGCCAGCAGTTTACGGATTGGGACAGGCCTGTCTTCCTACGAGCAGTACTTC. Translation: CASSLRIGTGLSSYEQYF.

The CDR3 DNA reads TGTGCCAGCAGTTGGGCGGGACAGGGAAATGGCTACACCTTC. The encoded protein is CASSWAGQGNGYTF. This chain joins TRBV27 and TRBJ1-2; 9 positions match TRBD1. The V gene's germline CDR1 is MNHEY and CDR2 SMNVEV (reference sequence). Germline trimming cut 4 bases from V and 6 bases from J; bases unmatched to any gene: 6. The CDR3 extends over 14 amino acids.

This rearrangement joins TRBV12-3 or TRBV12-4 to TRBJ2-3; no reliable D call. The V end was cut by 1 base, the J end by 1 base, with 6 bases between. The CDR3 runs to 14 residues. CDR3 region: CASSLDTRTDTQYF. In DNA, the CDR3 is TGTGCCAGCAGTTTAGACACCCGCACAGATACGCAGTATTTT.

This rearrangement joins TRBV14 to TRBJ2-4, with D perhaps matching TRBD1 or TRBD2 (5 bases each). CDR1 and CDR2 (germline): SGHDN, FVKESK. Trimming removed 5 bases from V and 4 bases from J, with 21 bases in between. The CDR3 sequence is 17 residues long. CDR3 bases: TGTGCCAGCAGCTCCACGACGGGGACGAGGGCTAAAAACATTCAGTACTTC. Translating gives CASSSTTGTRAKNIQYF.

This clonotype was counted a single time. DNA for the CDR3: TGTGCCAGCAGCCGGGAGGGCAATCAGCCCCAGCATTTT. As protein: CASSREGNQPQHF. The rearrangement uses TRBV12-3 or TRBV12-4 and TRBJ1-5; the D is unclear. The CDR3 has 13 residues. The V end lost 6 bases, the J end lost 2 bases, and 8 bases lay between the germline ends.

V and J are TRBV9 and TRBJ2-5, with D uncertain. The germline gives CDR1 SGDLS, CDR2 YYNGEE. Trimming removed 4 bases at V and 5 bases at J, with 9 bases between. CDR3 size: 12 residues. CDR3 amino acids: CASSSGLETQYF. The CDR3 bases are TGTGCCAGCAGCTCTGGGTTGGAGACCCAGTACTTC.

The chain couples TRBV4-1 to TRBJ2-1, with 11 nucleotides matching TRBD2. Germline CDR1 is MGHRA and CDR2 is YSYEKL. The CDR3 has 17 residues. V shed 4 bases and J 6 bases; nucleotides not matched to a gene: 11. CDR3 protein: CASSLTLAGGPRNEQFF. In DNA form, the CDR3 reads TGCGCCAGCAGCCTAACCTTAGCGGGAGGGCCCCGCAATGAGCAGTTCTTC.

The chain links TRBV20-1 to TRBJ1-4; TRBD1 aligns across 7 bases. CDR3 length: 14 amino acids. Trimming removed 6 bases from V and 8 bases from J; junction bases left unmatched: 12. Germline-derived CDR1 and CDR2 are DFQATT and SNEGSKA (reference sequence). The CDR3 sequence: CSASPPGGWEKLFF. CDR3 bases: TGCAGTGCAAGCCCGCCAGGGGGGTGGGAAAAACTGTTTTTT.

The table lists this clonotype with a count of one. The chain couples TRBV7-3 to TRBJ2-3; TRBD2 matches at 7 bases. CDR3 length: 15 amino acids. Germline-derived CDR1 and CDR2 are SGHTA and FQGTGA. J gave up 0 bases and V 1 base, and 1 base lay outside the gene matches. The CDR3 nucleotides read TGTGCCAGCAGCTTAAACGGGGGGAGCACAGATACGCAGTATTTT. Amino acid sequence: CASSLNGGSTDTQYF. Full variable domain (missing parts from reference TRBV7-3 and TRBJ2-3): GAGVSQTPSNKVTEKGKYVELRCDPISGHTALYWYRQSLGQGPEFLIYFQGTGAADDSGLPNDRFFAVRPEGSVSTLKIQRTERGDSAVYLCASSLNGGSTDTQYFGPGTRLTVL.

The chain carries TRBV13 and TRBJ2-7, with no clear D. The germline gives CDR1 PRHDT, CDR2 FYEKMQ (reference sequence). The CDR3 runs 13 residues. The V end lost 3 bases, the J end lost 5 bases, and 11 bases lay between the germline ends. The CDR3 region has the DNA TGTGCCAGCAGCTTTGGCAGTGCGGACGAGCAGTACTTC. Translation: CASSFGSADEQYF.

The genes are TRBV28 and TRBJ1-2; no definite D call. From germline, CDR1 is MDHEN and CDR2 SYDVKM. Trimming removed 7 bases from V and 5 bases from J, with 20 bases in between. This CDR3 contains 15 residues. CDR3 DNA sequence: TGTGCCAGCACCCGATCCGGCCCCAGCCCGTATGGCTACACCTTC. This gives the protein CASTRSGPSPYGYTF.

The chain has TRBV7-9 and TRBJ2-7; 7 bases match TRBD2. This CDR3 is 15 amino acids long. Germline assignment: CDR1 SEHNR and CDR2 FQNEAQ (reference sequence). J lost 5 bases, V lost 5 bases, and 12 bases had no gene match. In nucleotides, the CDR3 is TGTGCCAGCAGCCTCTTACGGGACTATATGGACGAGCAGTACTTC. It codes for CASSLLRDYMDEQYF.

This rearrangement joins TRBV19 to TRBJ1-5; a weak D match, TRBD1 (6 bases). Deletions cut 2 bases from V and 0 bases from J, with 8 bases between. Germline lookup yields CDR1 LNHDA and CDR2 SQIVND (reference sequence). The CDR3 has 15 amino acids. CDR3 amino acids: CASSINRDSNQPQHF. The CDR3 bases are TGTGCCAGTAGTATAAACAGGGATAGCAATCAGCCCCAGCATTTT.

This chain uses TRBV10-3 with TRBJ2-3, with TRBD2 as a possible D gene (6 bases). This CDR3 comprises 17 residues. The ends were cut back, 0 bases at V and 0 bases at J, with 13 bases in the middle. Germline V gene sequence: CDR1 ENHRY, CDR2 SYGVKD. CDR3 sequence (DNA): TGTGCCATCAGTGAGTCGGGGGACTTGGGCAGCACAGATACGCAGTATTTT. Translation gives CAISESGDLGSTDTQYF.

The CDR3 spells CASSSARTAAVDTQYF. The DNA of the CDR3 is TGTGCCAGCAGCTCGGCACGGACAGCGGCAGTTGATACGCAGTATTTT. The chain uses TRBV7-8 and TRBJ2-3; TRBD1 might be the D (6 bases). CDR1 is SGHVS and CDR2 is FQNEAQ in the germline V gene. The CDR3 covers 16 residues. Trimming stripped 4 bases from V and 6 bases from J, with 20 bases between.

The V and J genes are TRBV15 and TRBJ1-6; D ambiguous. Trimming cost V 7 bases and J 0 bases, with 10 bases left between them. This CDR3 is 15 amino acids long. Looked up from germline, CDR1 is LNHNV and CDR2 is YYDKDF (reference sequence). The CDR3 DNA reads as TGTGCCACCAAGGCGGGTAGCTCCTATAATTCACCCCTCCACTTT. It is translated as CATKAGSSYNSPLHF.

The chain carries TRBV5-1 and TRBJ2-5, with TRBD2 matching over 8 bases. Germline CDR1 SGHRS, CDR2 YFSETQ. CDR3 length: 14 amino acids. Trimming removed 7 bases from V and 3 bases from J; junction bases left unmatched: 8. The CDR3 DNA sequence: TGCGCCAGCTCGCCGGGACTAGGGGAAGAGACCCAGTACTTC. Encoded protein: CASSPGLGEETQYF.

The chain links TRBV3-1 to TRBJ2-1; possibly TRBD1 for D (6 bases). CDR1 is LGHDT and CDR2 is YNNKEL in the germline V gene (reference sequence). The CDR3 is made up of 16 amino acids. V lost 4 bases and J lost 8, with 21 bases in between. CDR3 protein: CASSRAGVFPGDEQFF. In DNA, the CDR3 is TGTGCCAGCAGCCGAGCAGGGGTTTTTCCGGGTGATGAGCAGTTCTTC.

This rearrangement joins TRBV15 to TRBJ2-6; TRBD1 aligns across 10 bases. The junction had 7 bases not matched to a gene; V was cut back by 5 bases and J by 3 bases. This CDR3 has 17 amino acids. CDR1 and CDR2 from the germline V gene are LNHNV and YYDKDF (reference sequence). CDR3 protein: CATSGRQGADGANVLTF. Here the CDR3 DNA reads TGTGCCACCAGCGGTCGACAGGGGGCGGATGGGGCCAACGTCCTGACTTTC.

This chain uses TRBV27 with TRBJ2-7; possible D gene TRBD1, 5 bases. In germline, CDR1 is MNHEY, CDR2 SMNVEV (reference sequence). V shed 5 bases and J shed 0 bases, with 11 bases lying between them. The CDR3 is 14 residues long. The CDR3 loop reads CASSMGPDSYEQYF. DNA for the CDR3: TGTGCCAGCAGTATGGGGCCGGACTCCTACGAGCAGTACTTC.

This chain joins TRBV5-6 and TRBJ1-5; unclear D gene. The V end lost 1 base, the J end lost 0 bases, and 8 bases lay between the germline ends. CDR3 length: 15 amino acids. The germline gives CDR1 SGHDT, CDR2 YYEEEE. This CDR3 is CASSLKYYSNQPQHF. In DNA, the CDR3 is TGTGCCAGCAGCTTGAAATACTATAGCAATCAGCCCCAGCATTTT.

The chain couples TRBV10-3 to TRBJ1-4; D gene uncertain. V was trimmed by 3 bases and J by 5 bases, leaving 13 bases between them. The CDR3 is 15 amino acids. Germline-derived CDR1 and CDR2 are ENHRY and SYGVKD. As DNA, the CDR3 is TGTGCCATCAGTGATCCGGGAGAAACAAATGAAAAACTGTTTTTT. Protein product: CAISDPGETNEKLFF.

The rearrangement links TRBV4-3 to TRBJ2-5, with D perhaps being TRBD1 or TRBD2 (7 bases each). CDR1 and CDR2 (germline): LGHNA, YSLEER. The CDR3 loop spans 16 amino acids. Deletions cut 1 base from V and 1 base from J, with 13 bases between. The CDR3 nucleotides read TGCGCCAGCAGCCAAGCCTGGGAGGGGGCCCAAGAGACCCAGTACTTC. It is translated as CASSQAWEGAQETQYF.

The chain couples TRBV24-1 to TRBJ2-1; 10 bases agree with TRBD1. This CDR3 has 17 amino acids. CDR1 and CDR2 from the germline V gene are KGHDR and SFDVKD. V shed 2 bases and J 8 bases; nucleotides not matched to a gene: 11. CDR3 residues: CATSDSSGTGVFDEQFF. In nucleotides, the CDR3 is TGTGCCACCAGTGATTCCTCCGGGACAGGGGTTTTCGATGAGCAGTTCTTC.